This T cell receptor (beta chain) was observed in a study of response to subunit inactivated influenza vaccine (dated by TCRdb to about 2018). With regard to the full study: The study used deep quantitative T cell receptor repertoire profiling to track responses to a trivalent subunit inactivated influenza vaccine.

The method behind the library was RT-PCR. The instrument given in TCRdb is Illumina HiSeq 2500. TCRdb cleaned the public reads at Q25 with fastp, built clones with MiXCR and kept in-frame beta chains. Rows are combined by CDR3 protein, so each entry shows the most common genes and DNA. The sample table holds under 750,000 distinct CDR3 sequences, of which about 10% were seen once. About 10% of the sample lies in the top ten. This clonotype was picked up many times. There is no known antigen for this receptor. Base qualities are not provided; no much larger clone lies one nucleotide away. The research as a whole found: According to the authors, only a limited number of new T cells may be recruited by each seasonal influenza vaccination.

The origin of this receptor is a man aged 50 to 59 who received an inactivated influenza vaccine. Donor details come from another sample of the same person, matched by shared clones. The sample here was PBMCs from blood, taken on the day of vaccination.

The CDR3: CASSQYSNQPQHF. The bases are TGTGCCAGCAGTCAATATAGCAATCAGCCCCAGCATTTT. Recombination joined TRBV6-1 with TRBJ1-5; too little of a D gene remains to name it. From the germline V gene, CDR1 is MNHNS and CDR2 is SASEGT. The trim is 5 bases for V and 0 bases for J, with a gap of 5 bases between the germline ends. The CDR3 holds 13 amino acids from the cysteine to the phenylalanine. Solely the CDR3 DNA is kept, with 39 bases framed from the first base.